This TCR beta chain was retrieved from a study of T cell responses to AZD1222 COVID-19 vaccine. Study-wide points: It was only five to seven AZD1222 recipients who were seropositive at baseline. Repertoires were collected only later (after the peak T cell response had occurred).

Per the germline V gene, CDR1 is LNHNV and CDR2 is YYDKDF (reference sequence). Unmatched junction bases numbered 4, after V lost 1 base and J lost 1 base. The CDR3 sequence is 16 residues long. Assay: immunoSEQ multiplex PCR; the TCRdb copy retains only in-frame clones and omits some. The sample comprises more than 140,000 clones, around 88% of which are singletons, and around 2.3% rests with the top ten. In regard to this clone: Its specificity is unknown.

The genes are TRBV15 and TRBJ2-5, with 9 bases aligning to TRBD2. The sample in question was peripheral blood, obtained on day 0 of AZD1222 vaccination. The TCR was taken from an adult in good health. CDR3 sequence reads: CATSRVISGSQETQYF. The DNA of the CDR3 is TGTGCCACCAGCAGAGTAATTAGCGGGAGCCAAGAGACCCAGTACTTC. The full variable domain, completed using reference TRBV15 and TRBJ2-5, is DAMVIQNPRYQVTQFGKPVTLSCSQTLNHNVMYWYQQKSSQAPKLLFHYYDKDFNNEADTPDNFQSRRPNTSFCFLDIRSPGLGDTAMYLCATSRVISGSQETQYFGPGTRLLVL.